This T cell receptor (beta chain) was recovered during a study of T-cell memory formation after mild COVID-19. Study-level results: Clones shrinking from day 15 to 85 showed even CD4/CD8 mixes; later expanders tilted CD4+. Chiefly within CM and EM were the contracting CD4+ clones; CD8+ ones were within EMRA.

There are a few counts of this clonotype. What it recognizes is unknown. TCRdb processed the 5' RACE reads anew with MiXCR; each CDR3 protein has one entry. The sample lists 150,000 to 200,000 distinct CDR3 sequences, roughly 30% occurring once. The origin of this receptor is an adult woman who had mild COVID-19 (a few samples of this study predate the infection). Cell type and time point are not known. Material for sequencing was PBMCs or a T cell subset sorted from them (not recorded which).

The CDR3 DNA reads as TGCAGCGTTGAGGGCGATCGGAACAAAGCTTTCTTT. It codes for CSVEGDRNKAFF. The chain recombines TRBV29-1 with TRBJ1-1; the D is unclear. The CDR3 is 12 residues long. V gave up 3 bases and J gave up 9 bases, with 14 bases separating them. Germline V lookup: CDR1 SQVTM, CDR2 ANQGSEA.